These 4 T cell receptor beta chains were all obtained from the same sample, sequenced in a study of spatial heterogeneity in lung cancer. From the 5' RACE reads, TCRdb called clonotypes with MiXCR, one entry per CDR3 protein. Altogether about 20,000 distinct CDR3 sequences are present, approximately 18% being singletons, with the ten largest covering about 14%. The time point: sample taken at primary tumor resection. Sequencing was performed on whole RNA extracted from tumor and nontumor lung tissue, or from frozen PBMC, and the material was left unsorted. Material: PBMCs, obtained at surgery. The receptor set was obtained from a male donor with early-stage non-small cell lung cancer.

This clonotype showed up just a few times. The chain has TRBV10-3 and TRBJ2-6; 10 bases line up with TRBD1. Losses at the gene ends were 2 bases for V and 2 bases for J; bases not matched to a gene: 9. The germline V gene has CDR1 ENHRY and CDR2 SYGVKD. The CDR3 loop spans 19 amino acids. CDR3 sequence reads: CAISEIPGQGKAGANVLTF. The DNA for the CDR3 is TGTGCCATCAGTGAGATTCCGGGACAGGGGAAGGCTGGGGCCAACGTCCTGACTTTC.

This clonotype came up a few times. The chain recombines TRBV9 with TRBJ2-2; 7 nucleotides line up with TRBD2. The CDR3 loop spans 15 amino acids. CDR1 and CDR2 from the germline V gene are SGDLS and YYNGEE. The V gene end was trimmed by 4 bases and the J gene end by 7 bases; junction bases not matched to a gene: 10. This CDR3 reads CASSLSVGEGGELFF. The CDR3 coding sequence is TGTGCCAGCAGCCTCTCGGTCGGGGAGGGCGGGGAGCTGTTTTTT.

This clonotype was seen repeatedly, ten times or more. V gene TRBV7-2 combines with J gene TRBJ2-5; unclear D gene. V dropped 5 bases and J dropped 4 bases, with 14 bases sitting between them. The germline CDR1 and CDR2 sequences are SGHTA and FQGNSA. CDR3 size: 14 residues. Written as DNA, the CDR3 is TGTGCCAGCAGCCCCCCATCGGCCGGAGAGACCCAGTACTTC. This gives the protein CASSPPSAGETQYF.

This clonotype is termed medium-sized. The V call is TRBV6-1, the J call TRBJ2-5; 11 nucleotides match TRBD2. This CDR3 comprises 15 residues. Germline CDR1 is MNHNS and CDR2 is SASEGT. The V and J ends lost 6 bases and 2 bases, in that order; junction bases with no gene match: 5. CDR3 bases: TGTGCCAGCAGCCTACTAGCGGGGGAACAAGAGACCCAGTACTTC. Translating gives CASSLLAGEQETQYF.